Below, one T cell receptor beta chain is given with its context. What this receptor recognizes is not known. The sample holds no much larger clone one base away, and base qualities are not on file. This entry is derived from a study of cytomegalovirus exposure and HLA in healthy donors (dated by TCRdb to 2016 to 2017). For the study in its entirety: In an earlier analysis of fewer than 750 of the donors, 276 Gb of sequence data and 90 million to 120 million unique TCR beta sequences from about 179 million T cells were reported. About 280 gigabases of sequencing data and 75 million to 85 million unique TCR sequences made up an early release that covered several hundred HLA-typed donors. Among the approximately 400 genotyped donors, 75% to 90% belonged to the genetic ancestry cluster associated with self-reported Caucasian donors. The study aimed to test whether cataloging public T cell receptors could reveal signatures of past pathogen exposure. Using immunosequencing, the study profiled T cell repertoires from 550 to 750 subjects and related those repertoires to cytomegalovirus serostatus. Along with the roughly 700-subject first cohort, a separate validation cohort of over a hundred different subjects was used. High-throughput TCR immunosequencing, statistical association of individual TCRs with disease status, and machine learning were combined to predict cytomegalovirus infection status. In a later analysis, previously published TCR beta repertoires from hundreds of donors were re-analyzed and high-resolution HLA genotyping was added so that TCR occurrence patterns could be studied. In the later analysis, no new phenotypic data were used to find candidate immune exposures; instead, reliance was placed on TCR beta sequences and their occurrence across donors. To decide whether each TCR beta V gene segment behaved as functional or pseudogenic, an earlier analysis of some 540 of the donors relied on high-throughput TCR beta sequencing. Donor age, sex, ethnicity and CMV serostatus were compiled together with the repertoire data. In a later genetic analysis, genome-wide SNP genotypes for about three fifths of the roughly 670 donors were used, and that subset was treated as a discovery cohort. Every discovery cohort repertoire had been produced on one sequencing platform. Class I and class II HLA loci were covered by the typing at four-digit resolution. Typing coverage varied by locus: about 620-630 donors for A, B, C, DRB1 and DQB1; roughly 510 for DQA1; about 590 for DPA1; fewer than 480 for DPB1. Because of strong linkage in the cohort, a few DR-DQ haplotypes were treated as single units for association and clustering. Across 398 genotyped donors of the cohort, an average of 235,054 unique TCR beta nucleotide sequences per donor were sequenced, and roughly 20% of those sequences were non-productive. Overall study results and their limits: A further reported finding was that TCR beta sequences accurately predicted the HLA-A and HLA-B alleles for most subjects in the first cohort. A few of the identified cytomegalovirus-associated TCR beta chains were confirmed in vitro to be specific for cytomegalovirus antigens. A later analysis found that most CMV-associated TCR beta chains appeared HLA-restricted, with HLA associations seemingly driven largely by CMV exposure. The classifier was reported to diagnose cytomegalovirus status with high specificity and sensitivity in both the original cohort and the validation cohort. Because HLA typing was unavailable for some donors at each locus, only the typed subset was used in association tests. A later analysis found that TCR association rates varied across HLA loci, with DRB1 alleles showing the most associated TCRs and HLA-C alleles the fewest. The study listed 164 TCR beta chains as associated with cytomegalovirus. This cohort had only TCR beta chains sequenced, and the lack of alpha or paired-chain data limited which features could be detected. Broadly in line with IMGT annotations, most TCR beta V segments showed up in productive rearrangements about 87% or about 30% of the time in an earlier analysis of 450 to 600 of the donors. When HLA alleles, especially DR and DQ, strongly co-occurred, TCR associations were difficult to assign to individual alleles. In a later analysis, several top co-occurrence clusters were reported to appear linked to parvovirus B19, influenza, CMV and Epstein-Barr virus. In a later genetic analysis, a missense DCLRE1C variant was associated with V-gene and J-gene trimming of TCR beta chains, and the association was replicated in an independent cohort. The earlier analysis of some 540 of the donors excluded 15 to 20 rarely observed V segments, including chromosome 9 orphons, because counts were too low. Compared with equally common non-associated chains, HLA-associated TCR beta chains in a later analysis were more clonally expanded and had lower generation probabilities. In a later genetic analysis, fewer N-insertions in productive TCRs were reported among donors in an Asian-associated ancestry cluster than the roughly 700-donor mean. It was suggested by the authors that the approach could potentially be generalized to other disease states and immunological phenotypes. Linkage disequilibrium might explain the correlated functional status among segregating V segments, but an unknown experimental factor could not be ruled out. The sequencing pipeline was judged likely to have produced a cluster of highly shared sequence variants as a technical artifact. Immune exposure information for the cohort was limited to CMV serostatus. Specific HLA alleles were associated with 16,951 TCR beta sequences at a false discovery rate of 0.05 in a later analysis. Some IMGT-functional V segments, including TRBV6-2 and TRBV6-3, could not be told apart with the 87-base-pair reads, so those segments were excluded. Across donors, most TCR sequences were observed very rarely, whereas some public TCRs were present in many individuals. The presence/absence analyses assumed that sequencing depth was roughly uniform across donors, and that assumption may not be true.

To prepare the library, the immunoSEQ multiplex PCR assay was applied. For the multiplex PCR, a mixture combining 60 forward primers for TCR Vbeta segments and 13 reverse primers for TCR Jbeta segments was used. A multiplex PCR assay on genomic DNA amplified the CDR3 region of rearranged TCR beta genes. The Illumina HiSeq System was used to sequence the amplified TCR beta libraries as 87-base-pair reads. Turning to the authors' computational methods: A later analysis counted approximately 76 million unique TCR beta chains across the 640 or so repertoires, and some 11 million of these chains were shared by at least two donors. A nearest-neighbor algorithm error-corrected the raw reads and collapsed the reads into unique sequences, merging closely related sequences to remove PCR and sequencing errors. CDR3 sequences were aligned to IMGT reference sequences to assign V, D and J gene segments. For a sequence to be retained, a match of at least six nucleotides to both a V gene segment and a J gene segment was required. Rearrangements were called productive when the CDR3 lacked stop codons and stayed in frame with V and J; all others were non-productive. Following IMGT convention, CDR3 was defined as the stretch from the second conserved V-encoded cysteine to the conserved J-encoded phenylalanine. In an earlier analysis of approximately 590 of the donors, sequences lacking an unambiguous match to a single V gene segment were excluded. In an earlier analysis of approximately 550 of the donors, V segments were called functional above 56.7% productive rearrangements and were called segregating when the between-donor standard deviation exceeded 5%. A statistical classification framework was built to diagnose cytomegalovirus status from the catalog of TCR beta chain sequences. A later analysis assigned V and J genes by comparing TCR nucleotide sequences with IMGT/GENE-DB human TR gene sequences. In a later analysis, CDR3 sequences and most-parsimonious VDJ recombination scenarios were assigned using the TCRdist pipeline. A later analysis defined each TCR beta chain by its CDR3 amino acid sequence plus V-gene family, and excluded reads lacking a unique V-gene family. To address suspected cross-contamination and a sequencing artifact, a later analysis removed 592 highly shared, low-generation-probability nucleotide sequences. A later analysis calculated a clonal expansion index for each public chain from normalized within-repertoire ranks of inferred template counts. In a later analysis, generation probabilities were computed with a VDJ recombination model fitted to out-of-frame rearrangements, and the resulting probabilities were checked against IGoR. A later analysis scored TCR-TCR, TCR-HLA and TCR-CMV co-occurrence with hypergeometric tests, applying a repertoire-size bias correction to TCR pairs. In a later analysis, false discovery rates were estimated by permuting HLA or CMV assignments 20 times. A later analysis grouped co-occurring TCRs with DBSCAN, adding TCRdist sequence similarity when clustering within HLA-allele-positive subsets. Repertoires with fewer than 30,000 or more than 120,000 public chains, plus five repertoires with anomalous nucleotide sharing, were excluded from co-occurrence clustering. TCRdb re-hosts the immuneACCESS table, in-frame sequences only. Its copies lack some clones; in the studies checked, an unresolved V gene accounts for under half of them, and the cause for the rest is not known. Clone size and the V and J calls come from that table; the DNA yielded D and trimming. The sample records over 130,000 clones, around 66% of which are singletons. The ten top clones hold 6.5% of the sample.

Unmatched junction bases come to 7, with V trimmed by 3 bases and J by 9 bases. From the germline V gene, CDR1 is SGDLS and CDR2 is YYNGEE. The CDR3 contains 13 residues, cysteine and phenylalanine counted. The retained sequence is limited to the CDR3, 39 bases, with the frame set at the first base. The cohort consisted of 600 or so healthy bone marrow donors. All cohort members were sampled while nominally healthy, although unrecorded immune exposures were likely present. The donor tested CMV seronegative, placing the donor among the 352 seronegative members of the cohort. Every donor gave a peripheral blood sample, and the peripheral blood mononuclear cells from that sample were used for TCR beta sequencing. Genomic DNA was extracted from the blood cell samples with the Qiagen DNeasy Blood Extraction Kit.

The sequenced material came from PBMCs. The receptor chain draws on TRBV9 and TRBJ1-2, with TRBD1 identical over 8 junction bases. This TCR was recovered from a woman in her fifties or sixties in good health and CMV-seronegative. The DNA sequence is as follows: TGTGCCAGCAGCGACAGGGGGGGATTCAGCTACACCTTC. The encoded protein is CASSDRGGFSYTF.